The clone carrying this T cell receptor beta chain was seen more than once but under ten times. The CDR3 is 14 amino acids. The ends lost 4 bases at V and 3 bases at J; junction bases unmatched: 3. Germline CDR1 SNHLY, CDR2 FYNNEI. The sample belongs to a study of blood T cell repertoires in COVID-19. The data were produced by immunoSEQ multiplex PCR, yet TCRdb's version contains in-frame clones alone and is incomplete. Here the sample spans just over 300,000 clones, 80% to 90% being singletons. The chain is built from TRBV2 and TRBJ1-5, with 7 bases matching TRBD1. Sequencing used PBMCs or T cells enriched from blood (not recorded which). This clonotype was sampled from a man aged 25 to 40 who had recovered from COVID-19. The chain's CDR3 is CASSGQGHNQPQHF. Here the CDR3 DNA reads TGTGCCAGCAGTGGACAGGGTCACAATCAGCCCCAGCATTTT.